The TCR beta chain under discussion was sequenced for a study of identical twins. This clonotype was found a few times. TCRdb fed the 5' RACE reads into MiXCR, producing one record per CDR3 protein. The sample holds roughly 630,000 distinct CDR3 sequences, around 7.5% seen once. V shed 6 bases, J shed 1 base, and the junction held 8 bases outside the gene matches. The CDR3 sequence is 16 residues long. From germline, CDR1 is MDHEN and CDR2 SYDVKM. These data were also reused for a study on yellow fever vaccine responses in identical twins.

The receptor was isolated from a woman between 18 and 29 years old in good health. The V call is TRBV28, the J call TRBJ1-2; 10 nucleotides line up with TRBD1. The material sequenced was PBMCs. The CDR3 sequence: CASSFDRGRSNYGYTF. CDR3 sequence (DNA): TGTGCCAGCAGCTTCGACAGGGGGCGGAGTAACTATGGCTACACCTTC.